Listed here is a single TCR beta chain. Trimming stripped 0 bases from V and 5 bases from J, with 17 bases between. This CDR3 has 16 amino acids. Germline CDR1 reads LGHNA; CDR2 reads YSLEER. The sequenced template was cDNA made from the entire isolated RNA. Profiling relied on immunoSEQ multiplex PCR, and the TCRdb table lists in-frame clones only, not all of them. The sample lists 300,000 to 350,000 clones; roughly 21% were seen once. This entry belongs to a study of beta chain features in type 1 diabetes. The rearrangement uses TRBV4-3 and TRBJ2-7, with D possibly being TRBD1 (5 bases). The sequenced sample was naive CD4+ T cells from blood. This TCR derives from a woman under 30 in good health. CDR3 in DNA: TGCGCCAGCAGCCAAGATCTAACTCAGGGTTGGGACGAGCAGTACTTC. The encoded protein is CASSQDLTQGWDEQYF.